This TCR beta chain was sequenced during a study of vaccination and CD4 T cells after COVID-19. Study in general: Samples were taken after vaccination, a median of around 67 days after dose two, with a range of 14 to 241.

This clonotype was seen more than once but under ten times. Its antigen is still unknown. The V gene's germline CDR1 is MNHNS and CDR2 SASEGT. The V and J ends lost 6 bases and 8 bases respectively, with 22 bases between them. The CDR3 has 15 residues. Specified treatment: approximately 9-day PBMC culture with coronavirus spike peptide pools or control peptides (ViraFEST assay). PBMCs were cultured at 1.5 million to 2.5 million per well with approximately 9.9 IU/ml IL-2 and approximately 10 ug/ml peptide pools. Having spent 10 days in culture, CD4+ T cells were then isolated by negative selection. The Oncomine TCR Beta short-read assay generated sequence data from the DNA of cultured CD4+ T cells. TCRdb passed the PCR reads through MiXCR, listing each CDR3 protein once. The repertoire holds approximately 17,000 distinct CDR3 sequences, with less than 65% as singletons.

Source material: CD4+ T cells from blood, cultured in vitro. V is TRBV6-1 and J is TRBJ1-2; D is unresolved. The TCR originated in a human donor who had recovered from COVID-19. The DNA of the CDR3 is TGTGCCAGCAGGCGAGATCCCACCCATGACGGAGGCTACACCTTC. Its translation: CASRRDPTHDGGYTF.